This T cell receptor (beta chain) emerged from a study of T cells in Graves' hyperthyroidism and ophthalmopathy. The CDR3 regions of TCR beta were amplified from RNA transcripts. TCR CDR3 regions were first amplified by RT-PCR with HTBI primers. TCRdb called the multiplex PCR reads again in MiXCR, with one record for every CDR3 protein. This sample has hundreds of thousands of distinct CDR3 sequences, with roughly 20% found just once. This clonotype was found many times. CDR3 size: 16 residues. Germline V lookup: CDR1 DFQATT, CDR2 SNEGSKA (reference sequence). Trimming left V 3 bases short and J 0 bases short, with 12 bases between.

The rearrangement joins TRBV20-1 to TRBJ1-6; TRBD1 might be the D (6 bases). What was sequenced was blood. The sequence derives from a woman between 45 and 60 years old with Graves' hyperthyroidism that later progressed to Graves' ophthalmopathy. CDR3 DNA sequence: TGCAGTGCTAGCGGACAGTCGAGCTCCTATAATTCACCCCTCCACTTT. It codes for CSASGQSSSYNSPLHF.